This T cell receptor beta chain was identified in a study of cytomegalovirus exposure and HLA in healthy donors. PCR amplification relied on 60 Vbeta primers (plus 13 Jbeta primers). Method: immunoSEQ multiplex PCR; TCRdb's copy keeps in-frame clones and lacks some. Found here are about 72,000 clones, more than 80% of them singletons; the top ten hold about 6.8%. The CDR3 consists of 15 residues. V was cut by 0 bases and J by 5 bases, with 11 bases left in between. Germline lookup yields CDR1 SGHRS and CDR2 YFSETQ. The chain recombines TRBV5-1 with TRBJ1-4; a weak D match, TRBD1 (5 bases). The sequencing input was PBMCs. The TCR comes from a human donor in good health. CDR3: CASSLAGHENEKLFF. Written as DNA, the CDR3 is TGCGCCAGCAGCTTGGCAGGACACGAAAATGAAAAACTGTTTTTT.